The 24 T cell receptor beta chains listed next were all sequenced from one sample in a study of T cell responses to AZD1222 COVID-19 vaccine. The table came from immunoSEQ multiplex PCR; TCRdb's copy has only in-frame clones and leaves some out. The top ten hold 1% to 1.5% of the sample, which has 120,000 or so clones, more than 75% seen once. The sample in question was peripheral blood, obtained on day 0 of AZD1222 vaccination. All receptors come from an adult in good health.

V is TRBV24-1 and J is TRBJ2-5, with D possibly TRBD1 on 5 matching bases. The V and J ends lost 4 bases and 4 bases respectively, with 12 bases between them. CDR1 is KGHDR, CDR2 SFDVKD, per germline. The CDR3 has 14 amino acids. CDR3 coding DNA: TGTGCCACCAGTGACCCATGGGGCGGAGAGACCCAGTACTTC. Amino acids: CATSDPWGGETQYF.

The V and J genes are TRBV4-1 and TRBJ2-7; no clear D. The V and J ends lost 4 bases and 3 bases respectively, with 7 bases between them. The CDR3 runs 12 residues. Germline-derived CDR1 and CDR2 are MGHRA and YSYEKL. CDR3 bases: TGCGCCAGCAGCCCCCATGGCTACGAGCAGTACTTC. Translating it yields CASSPHGYEQYF.

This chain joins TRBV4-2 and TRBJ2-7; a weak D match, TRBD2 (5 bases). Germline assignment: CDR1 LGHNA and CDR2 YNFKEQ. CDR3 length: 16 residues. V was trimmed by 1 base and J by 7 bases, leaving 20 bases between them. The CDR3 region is CASSQAQTTPGEEQYF. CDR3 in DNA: TGTGCCAGCAGCCAAGCACAGACGACTCCTGGGGAGGAGCAGTACTTC.

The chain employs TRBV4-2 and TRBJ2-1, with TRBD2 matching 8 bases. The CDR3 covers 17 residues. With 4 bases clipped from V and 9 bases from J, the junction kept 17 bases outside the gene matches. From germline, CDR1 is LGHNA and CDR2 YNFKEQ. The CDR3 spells CASSPLGASGGVGEQFF. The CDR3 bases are TGTGCCAGCAGCCCCCTAGGGGCGAGCGGGGGAGTCGGTGAGCAGTTCTTC.

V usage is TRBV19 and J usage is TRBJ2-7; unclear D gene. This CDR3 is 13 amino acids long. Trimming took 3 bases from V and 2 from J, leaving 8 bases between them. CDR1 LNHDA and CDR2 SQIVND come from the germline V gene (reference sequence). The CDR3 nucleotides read TGTGCCAGTAGTATGCCACCAGCCTACGAGCAGTACTTC. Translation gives CASSMPPAYEQYF.

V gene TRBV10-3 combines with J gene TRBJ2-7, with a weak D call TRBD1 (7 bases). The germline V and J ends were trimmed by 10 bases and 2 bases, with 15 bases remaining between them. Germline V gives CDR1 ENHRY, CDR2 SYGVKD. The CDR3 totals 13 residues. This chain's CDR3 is CATLAQGTYEQYF. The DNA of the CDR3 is TGTGCCACACTAGCACAGGGGACCTACGAGCAGTACTTC.

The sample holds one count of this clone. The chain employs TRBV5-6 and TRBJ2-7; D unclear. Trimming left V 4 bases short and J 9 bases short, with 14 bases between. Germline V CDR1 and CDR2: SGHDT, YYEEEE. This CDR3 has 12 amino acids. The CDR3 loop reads CASSRLTVRQYF. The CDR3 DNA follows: TGTGCCAGCAGCCGTTTAACAGTACGGCAGTACTTC.

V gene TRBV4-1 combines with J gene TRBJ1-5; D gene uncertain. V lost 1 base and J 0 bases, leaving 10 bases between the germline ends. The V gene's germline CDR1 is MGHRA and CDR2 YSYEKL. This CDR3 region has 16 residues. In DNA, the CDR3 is TGCGCCAGCAGCCAAGTTCCAGGAGATAGCAATCAGCCCCAGCATTTT. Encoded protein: CASSQVPGDSNQPQHF.

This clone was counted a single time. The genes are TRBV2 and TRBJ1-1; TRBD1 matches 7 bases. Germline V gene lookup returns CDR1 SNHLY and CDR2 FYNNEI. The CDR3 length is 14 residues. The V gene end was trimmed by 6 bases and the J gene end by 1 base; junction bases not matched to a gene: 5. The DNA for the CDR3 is TGTGCCAGCAGGGGGGGACAGAAGAACACTGAAGCTTTCTTT. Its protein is CASRGGQKNTEAFF.

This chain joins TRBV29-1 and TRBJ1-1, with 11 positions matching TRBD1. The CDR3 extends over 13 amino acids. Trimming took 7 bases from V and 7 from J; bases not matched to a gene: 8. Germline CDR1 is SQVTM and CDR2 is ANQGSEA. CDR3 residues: CSATGQGAFEAFF. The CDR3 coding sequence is TGCAGCGCCACCGGACAGGGGGCTTTTGAAGCTTTCTTT.

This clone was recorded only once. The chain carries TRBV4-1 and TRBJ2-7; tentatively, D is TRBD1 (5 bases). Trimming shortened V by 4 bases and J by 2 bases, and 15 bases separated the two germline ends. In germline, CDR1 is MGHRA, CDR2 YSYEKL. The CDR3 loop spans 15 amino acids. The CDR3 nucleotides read TGCGCCAGCAGCCCAACCGACGACAGTCCCTACGAGCAGTACTTC. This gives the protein CASSPTDDSPYEQYF.

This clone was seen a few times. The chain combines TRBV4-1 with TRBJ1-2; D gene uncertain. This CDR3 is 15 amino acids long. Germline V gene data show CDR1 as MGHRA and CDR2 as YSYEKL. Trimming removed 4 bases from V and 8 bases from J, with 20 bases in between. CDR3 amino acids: CASSPEISLQRGYTF. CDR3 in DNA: TGCGCCAGCAGCCCGGAAATTTCCCTACAGAGGGGCTACACCTTC.

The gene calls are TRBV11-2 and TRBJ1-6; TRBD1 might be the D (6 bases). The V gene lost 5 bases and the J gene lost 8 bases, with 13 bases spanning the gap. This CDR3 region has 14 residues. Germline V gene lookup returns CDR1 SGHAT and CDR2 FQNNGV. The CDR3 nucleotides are TGTGCCAGCAGCCGTCTGGGGGGCGATTCACCCCTCCACTTT. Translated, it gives CASSRLGGDSPLHF.

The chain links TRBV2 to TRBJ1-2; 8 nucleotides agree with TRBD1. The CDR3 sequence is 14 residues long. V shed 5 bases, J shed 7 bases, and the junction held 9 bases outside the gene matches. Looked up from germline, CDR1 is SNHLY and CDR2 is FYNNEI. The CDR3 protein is CASSLDRVVGGYTF. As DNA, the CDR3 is TGTGCCAGCAGTCTGGACAGGGTCGTAGGTGGCTACACCTTC. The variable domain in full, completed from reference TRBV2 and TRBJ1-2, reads EPEVTQTPSHQVTQMGQEVILRCVPISNHLYFYWYRQILGQKVEFLVSFYNNEISEKSEIFDDQFSVERPDGSNFTLKIRSTKLEDSAMYFCASSLDRVVGGYTFGSGTRLTVV.

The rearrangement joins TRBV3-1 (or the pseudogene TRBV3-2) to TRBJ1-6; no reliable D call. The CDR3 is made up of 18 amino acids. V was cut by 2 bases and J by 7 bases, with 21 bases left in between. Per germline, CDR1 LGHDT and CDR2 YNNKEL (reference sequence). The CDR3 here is CASSQTPPRDGANSPLHF. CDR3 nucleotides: TGTGCCAGCAGCCAAACCCCCCCCAGAGACGGTGCGAATTCACCCCTCCACTTT.

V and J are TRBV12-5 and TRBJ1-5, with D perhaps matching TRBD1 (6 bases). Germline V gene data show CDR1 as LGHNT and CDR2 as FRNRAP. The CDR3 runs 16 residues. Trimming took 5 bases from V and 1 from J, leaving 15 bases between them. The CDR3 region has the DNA TGTGCTAGTGGTAAGGGGGGGATTTCAAGCAATCAGCCCCAGCATTTT. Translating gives CASGKGGISSNQPQHF.

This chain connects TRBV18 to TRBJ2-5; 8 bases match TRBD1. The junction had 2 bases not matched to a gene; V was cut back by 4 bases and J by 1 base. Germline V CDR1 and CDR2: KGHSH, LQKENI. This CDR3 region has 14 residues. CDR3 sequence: CASSRDRSQETQYF. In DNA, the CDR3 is TGTGCCAGCTCACGGGACAGGAGCCAAGAGACCCAGTACTTC.

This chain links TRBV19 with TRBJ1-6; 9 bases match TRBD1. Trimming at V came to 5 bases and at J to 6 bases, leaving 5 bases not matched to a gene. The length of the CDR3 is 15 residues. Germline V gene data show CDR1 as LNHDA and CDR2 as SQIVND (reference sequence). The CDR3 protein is CASSSGDRVNSPLHF. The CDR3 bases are TGTGCCAGTAGTTCCGGGGACAGGGTTAATTCACCCCTCCACTTT.

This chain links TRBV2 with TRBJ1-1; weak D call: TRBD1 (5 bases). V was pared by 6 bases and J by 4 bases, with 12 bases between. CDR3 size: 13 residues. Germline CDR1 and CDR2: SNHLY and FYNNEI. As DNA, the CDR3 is TGTGCCAGCAGGAGGGGTCCGGGCACTGAAGCTTTCTTT. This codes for CASRRGPGTEAFF.

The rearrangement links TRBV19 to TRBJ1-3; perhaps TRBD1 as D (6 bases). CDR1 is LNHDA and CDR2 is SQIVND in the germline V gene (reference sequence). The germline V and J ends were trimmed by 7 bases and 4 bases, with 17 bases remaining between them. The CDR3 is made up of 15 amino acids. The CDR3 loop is CASNPVTGSGNTIYF. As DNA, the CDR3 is TGTGCCAGTAATCCAGTGACAGGCTCCGGAAACACCATATATTTT.

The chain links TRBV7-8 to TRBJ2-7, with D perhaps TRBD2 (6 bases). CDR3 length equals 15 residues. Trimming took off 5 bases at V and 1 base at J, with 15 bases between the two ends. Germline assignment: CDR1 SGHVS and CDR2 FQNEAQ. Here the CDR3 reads CASSTGDGPSYEQYF. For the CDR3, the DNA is TGTGCCAGCAGCACGGGAGACGGGCCATCCTACGAGCAGTACTTC.

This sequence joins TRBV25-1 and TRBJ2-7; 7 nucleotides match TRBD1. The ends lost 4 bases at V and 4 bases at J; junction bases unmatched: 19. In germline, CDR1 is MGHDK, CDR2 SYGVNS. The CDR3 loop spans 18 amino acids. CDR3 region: CASSASPGTEDSLYEQYF. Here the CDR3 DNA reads TGTGCCAGCAGTGCCTCCCCCGGGACAGAGGATTCGTTGTACGAGCAGTACTTC.

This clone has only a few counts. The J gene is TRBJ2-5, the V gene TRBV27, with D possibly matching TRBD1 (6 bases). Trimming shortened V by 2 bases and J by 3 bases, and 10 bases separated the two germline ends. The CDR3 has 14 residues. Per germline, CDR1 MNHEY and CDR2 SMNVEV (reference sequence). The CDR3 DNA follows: TGTGCCAGCAGTTTAAGGGCAGGGGAAGAGACCCAGTACTTC. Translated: CASSLRAGEETQYF.

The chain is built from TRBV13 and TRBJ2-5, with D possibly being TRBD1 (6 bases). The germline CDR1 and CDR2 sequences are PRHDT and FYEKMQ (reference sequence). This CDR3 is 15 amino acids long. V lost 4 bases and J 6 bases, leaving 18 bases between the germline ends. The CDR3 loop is CASSSYSPRGKTQYF. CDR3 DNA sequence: TGTGCCAGCAGCTCCTACAGCCCCAGGGGAAAGACCCAGTACTTC.